This is a list of T cell receptor beta chains from one sample in a study of T cells in narcolepsy. Here immunoSEQ multiplex PCR was the method, and the copy in TCRdb shows in-frame clones only, minus some. The sample has over 30,000 clones, around 87% seen once. The sample was CD45RA- memory CD4+ T cells from PBMCs. The receptors were sampled from a human donor with narcolepsy. The conserved cysteine and the conserved F or W are not part of the CDR3 here. A D gene is named only where the DNA matches it firmly.

j_call | v_call | d_call | cdr3_length | cdr3_aa
TRBJ2-5 | TRBV5-6 | NA | 12 | ASSRGLDQETQY
TRBJ2-1 | TRBV9 | NA | 12 | ASSARGGYNEQF
TRBJ2-3 | TRBV15 | TRBD2 | 18 | ATSSLWGTSGGFSTDTQY
TRBJ2-2 | TRBV5-6 | TRBD2 | 14 | ASSYGLAGGPGELF
TRBJ2-5 | TRBV11-3 | TRBD2 | 14 | ASSSGTSGRGETQY
TRBJ2-7 | TRBV7-8 | NA | 14 | ASSLSRWDPLGGQY
TRBJ2-5 | TRBV9 | NA | 15 | ASSVSQGGILGETQY
TRBJ2-7 | TRBV5-6 | NA | 14 | ASSLMTGSGSYEQY
TRBJ1-1 | TRBV6-5 | NA | 13 | ASSYSRVGNTEAF
TRBJ1-2 | TRBV5-4 | NA | 10 | ASSDTDYGYT
TRBJ2-2 | TRBV5-5 | NA | 12 | ASTPVANTGELF
TRBJ1-1 | TRBV2 | NA | 9 | ASSGRSEAF
TRBJ1-5 | TRBV6-6 | NA | 11 | ASTGGGTRPQH
TRBJ2-1 | TRBV11-3 | NA | 12 | ASSLAGPHNEQF
TRBJ1-1 | TRBV19 | NA | 12 | ASSPSLMNTEAF
TRBJ1-6 | TRBV28 | NA | 13 | ASSLWGPDNSPLH
TRBJ2-6 | TRBV6-5 | TRBD1 | 13 | ASSSTGEGANVLT
TRBJ2-7 | TRBV5-1 | NA | 11 | ASSRFQESEQY
TRBJ2-1 | TRBV28 | TRBD2 | 14 | ASSSPASGRSNEQF
TRBJ2-4 | TRBV28 | NA | 12 | ASSLGGAKNIQY
TRBJ2-5 | TRBV30 | TRBD2 | 11 | AWASGAQETQY
TRBJ2-5 | TRBV7-2 | NA | 11 | ASSPTVGQTQY
TRBJ2-7 | TRBV28 | TRBD1 | 11 | ASRGTGAYEQY
TRBJ2-7 | TRBV5-1 | NA | 13 | ASSPRGGSGYEQY
TRBJ2-7 | TRBV30 | TRBD1 | 13 | AWSKGQGATYEQY
TRBJ2-5 | TRBV11-2 | NA | 12 | ASSLERTTETQY
TRBJ2-3 | TRBV5-6 | TRBD2 | 15 | ASSRTSGGLITDTQY
TRBJ2-7 | TRBV21-1 | NA | 13 | ASSLGSRIPYEQY